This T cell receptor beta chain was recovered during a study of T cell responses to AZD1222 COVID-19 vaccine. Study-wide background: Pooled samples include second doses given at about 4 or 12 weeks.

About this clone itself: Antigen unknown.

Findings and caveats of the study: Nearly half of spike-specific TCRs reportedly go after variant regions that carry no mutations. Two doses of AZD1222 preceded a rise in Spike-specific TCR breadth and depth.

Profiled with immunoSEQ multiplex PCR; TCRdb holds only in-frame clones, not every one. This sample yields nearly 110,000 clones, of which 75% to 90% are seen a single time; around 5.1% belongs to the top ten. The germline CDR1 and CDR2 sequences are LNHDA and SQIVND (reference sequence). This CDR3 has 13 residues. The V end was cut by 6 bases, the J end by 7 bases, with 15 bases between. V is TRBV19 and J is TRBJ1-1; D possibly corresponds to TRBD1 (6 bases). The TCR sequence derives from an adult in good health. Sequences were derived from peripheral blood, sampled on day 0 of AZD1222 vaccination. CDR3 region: CASRPTGLHEAFF. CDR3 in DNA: TGTGCCAGTAGACCTACAGGGTTGCATGAAGCTTTCTTT.